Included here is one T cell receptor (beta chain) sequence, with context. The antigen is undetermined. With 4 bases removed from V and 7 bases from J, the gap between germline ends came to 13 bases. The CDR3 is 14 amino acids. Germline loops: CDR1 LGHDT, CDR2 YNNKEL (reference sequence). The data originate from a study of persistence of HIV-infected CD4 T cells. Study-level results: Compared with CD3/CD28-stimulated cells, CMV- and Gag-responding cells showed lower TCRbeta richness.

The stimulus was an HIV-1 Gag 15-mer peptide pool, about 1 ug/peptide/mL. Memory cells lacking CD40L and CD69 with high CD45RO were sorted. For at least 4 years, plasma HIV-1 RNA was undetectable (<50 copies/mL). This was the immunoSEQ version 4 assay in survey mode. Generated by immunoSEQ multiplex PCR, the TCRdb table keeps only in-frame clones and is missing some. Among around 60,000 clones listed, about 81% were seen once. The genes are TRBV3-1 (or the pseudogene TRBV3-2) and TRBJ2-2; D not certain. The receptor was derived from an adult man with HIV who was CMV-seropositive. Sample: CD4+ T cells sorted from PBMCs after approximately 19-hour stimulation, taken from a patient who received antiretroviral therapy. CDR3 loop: CASSLRPAGGELFF. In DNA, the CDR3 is TGTGCCAGCAGCCTCAGGCCGGCAGGCGGGGAGCTGTTTTTT.